What follows are 6 T cell receptor beta chains derived from one specimen sequenced in a study of OX40 agonist ivuxolimab in advanced cancers. Libraries were prepared by immunoSEQ multiplex PCR; TCRdb keeps only in-frame clonotypes and omits some of them. Of approximately 59,000 clones detected, 80% to 90% appear once; the ten largest clones hold over 0.7%. This sample comprised CD4+ or CD8+ T cells sorted from blood, obtained in a trial of the OX40 agonist ivuxolimab. Every receptor here comes from an adult with an advanced solid tumor such as melanoma, head and neck, liver or kidney cancer.

The chain joins TRBV9 to TRBJ1-2; no clear D gene. Per germline, CDR1 SGDLS and CDR2 YYNGEE. Trimming removed 4 bases at V and 8 bases at J, with 15 bases between. The CDR3 has 13 residues. The CDR3 sequence is CASSLGLMGGYTF. As DNA, the CDR3 is TGTGCCAGCAGCCTGGGATTGATGGGAGGCTACACCTTC.

The V gene is TRBV28, the J gene TRBJ1-2; no clear D gene. V lost 5 bases and J 8 bases, leaving 9 bases between the germline ends. This CDR3 has 11 amino acids. Germline V gene data show CDR1 as MDHEN and CDR2 as SYDVKM. CDR3 residues: CASSGPRGYTF. CDR3 coding DNA: TGTGCCAGCAGTGGGCCCCGGGGCTACACCTTC.

The chain recombines TRBV6-6 with TRBJ1-1; D gene ambiguous. Between the trimmed V and J ends, which lost 4 bases and 7 bases, there was a span of 13 bases. Germline lookup yields CDR1 MNHNY and CDR2 SVGAGI (reference sequence). The CDR3 spans 13 residues. CDR3 DNA: TGTGCCAGCAGTTTCGGAACCAGTTTTGAAGCTTTCTTT. This codes for CASSFGTSFEAFF.

The chain has TRBV5-5 and TRBJ2-5; 12 bases map to TRBD2. The CDR3 is made up of 16 amino acids. V dropped 1 base and J dropped 5; count of bases not matched to a gene: 6. Per germline, CDR1 SGHKS and CDR2 YYEKEE (reference sequence). CDR3 coding DNA: TGTGCCAGCAGCTTGACTAGCGGGGGGCGGCGGGAGACCCAGTACTTC. Protein sequence: CASSLTSGGRRETQYF.

The gene calls are TRBV5-1 and TRBJ2-7, with 7 nucleotides matching TRBD1. Germline V gives CDR1 SGHRS, CDR2 YFSETQ. V lost 4 bases to trimming and J lost 2 bases; unmatched junction nucleotides: 3. The CDR3 runs 13 residues. CDR3 sequence reads: CASSRQGTYEQYF. The CDR3 nucleotides read TGCGCCAGCAGCCGACAGGGAACCTACGAGCAGTACTTC.

The J gene is TRBJ1-1, the V gene TRBV19; D remains unclear. Trimming stripped 0 bases from V and 11 bases from J, with 19 bases between. Germline V gives CDR1 LNHDA, CDR2 SQIVND (reference sequence). This CDR3 is built from 15 residues. The CDR3 DNA reads TGTGCCAGTAGTATAGATGGGTCGGCAGGCTCTGGCGCTTTCTTT. Translation: CASSIDGSAGSGAFF.